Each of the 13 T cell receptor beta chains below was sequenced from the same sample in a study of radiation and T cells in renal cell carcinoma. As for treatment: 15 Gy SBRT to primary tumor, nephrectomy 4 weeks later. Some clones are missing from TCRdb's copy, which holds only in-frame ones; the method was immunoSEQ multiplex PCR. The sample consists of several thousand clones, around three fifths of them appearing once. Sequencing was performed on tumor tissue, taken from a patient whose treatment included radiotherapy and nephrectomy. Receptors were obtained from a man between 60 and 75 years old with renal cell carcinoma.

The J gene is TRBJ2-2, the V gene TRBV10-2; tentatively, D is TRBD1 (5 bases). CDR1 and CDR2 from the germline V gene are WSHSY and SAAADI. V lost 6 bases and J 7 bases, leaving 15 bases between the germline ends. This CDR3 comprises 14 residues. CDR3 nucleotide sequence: TGCGCCAGCAGGGGGCAGGGCGACGGCGGGGAGCTGTTTTTT. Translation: CASRGQGDGGELFF.

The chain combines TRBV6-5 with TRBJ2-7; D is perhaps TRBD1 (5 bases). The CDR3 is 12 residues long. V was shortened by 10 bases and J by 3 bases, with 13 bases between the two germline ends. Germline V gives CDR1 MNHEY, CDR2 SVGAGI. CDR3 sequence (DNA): TGTGCCACCTCTCCCCAGGGCTACGAGCAGTACTTC. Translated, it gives CATSPQGYEQYF.

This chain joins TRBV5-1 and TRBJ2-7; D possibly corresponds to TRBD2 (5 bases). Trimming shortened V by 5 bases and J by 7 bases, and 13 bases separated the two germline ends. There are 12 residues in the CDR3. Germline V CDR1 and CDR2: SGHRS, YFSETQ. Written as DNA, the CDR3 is TGCGCCAGCAGATCTCACAGCGGAGAGCAGTACTTC. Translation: CASRSHSGEQYF.

CDR3 in amino acids: CASSWGGRSTDTQYF. CDR3 DNA: TGTGCCAGCAGCTGGGGGGGGAGGTCCACAGATACGCAGTATTTT. This rearrangement joins TRBV11-3 to TRBJ2-3; TRBD2 matches at 7 bases. CDR3 length: 15 amino acids. The V and J ends lost 4 bases and 2 bases, in that order; junction bases with no gene match: 6. Germline V gene sequence: CDR1 SGHNT, CDR2 YENEEA.

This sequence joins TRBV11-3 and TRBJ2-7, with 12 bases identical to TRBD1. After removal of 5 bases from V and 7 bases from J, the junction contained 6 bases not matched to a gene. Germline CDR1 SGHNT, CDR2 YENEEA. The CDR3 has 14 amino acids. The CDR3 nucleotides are TGTGCCAGCAGCCCGGGACAGGGGGCGAGGGAGCAGTACTTC. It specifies CASSPGQGAREQYF.

The CDR3 region is CASSPSLATFTGELFF. The CDR3 DNA is TGTGCCAGCAGCCCTTCTTTAGCGACATTCACCGGGGAGCTGTTTTTT. The rearrangement links TRBV7-2 to TRBJ2-2, with a tentative D call TRBD2 (5 bases). The CDR3 spans 16 residues. The germline CDR1 and CDR2 sequences are SGHTA and FQGNSA. V was shortened by 5 bases and J by 4 bases, with 17 bases between the two germline ends.

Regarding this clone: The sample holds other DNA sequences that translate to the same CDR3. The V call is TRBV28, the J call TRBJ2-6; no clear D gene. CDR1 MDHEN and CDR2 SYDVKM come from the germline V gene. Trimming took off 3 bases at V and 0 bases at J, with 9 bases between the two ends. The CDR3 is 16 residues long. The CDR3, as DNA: TGTGCCAGCAGTTTGTCCGGTAGCTCTGGGGCCAACGTCCTGACTTTC. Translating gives CASSLSGSSGANVLTF. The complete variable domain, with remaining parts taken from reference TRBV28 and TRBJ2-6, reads DVKVTQSSRYLVKRTGEKVFLECVQDMDHENMFWYRQDPGLGLRLIYFSYDVKMKEKGDIPEGYSVSREKKERFSLILESASTNQTSMYLCASSLSGSSGANVLTFGAGSRLTVL.

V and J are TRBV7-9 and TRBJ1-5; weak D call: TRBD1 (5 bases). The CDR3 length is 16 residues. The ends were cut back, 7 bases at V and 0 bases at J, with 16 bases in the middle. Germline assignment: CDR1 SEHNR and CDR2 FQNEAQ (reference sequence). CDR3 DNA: TGTGCCAGCACCACCGGAGCTGGGGGTAGCAATCAGCCCCAGCATTTT. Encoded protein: CASTTGAGGSNQPQHF.

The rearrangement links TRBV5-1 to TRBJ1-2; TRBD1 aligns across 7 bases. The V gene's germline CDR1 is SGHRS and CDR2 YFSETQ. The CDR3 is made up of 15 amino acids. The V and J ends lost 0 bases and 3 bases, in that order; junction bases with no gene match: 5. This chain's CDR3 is CASSLVTGEYYGYTF. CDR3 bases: TGCGCCAGCAGCTTGGTCACAGGGGAGTACTATGGCTACACCTTC.

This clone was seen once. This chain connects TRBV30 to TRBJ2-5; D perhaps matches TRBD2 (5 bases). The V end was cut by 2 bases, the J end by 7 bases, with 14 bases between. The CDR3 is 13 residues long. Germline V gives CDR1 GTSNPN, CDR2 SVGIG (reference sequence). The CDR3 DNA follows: TGTGCCTGGAGTAAACTCGGAGGTCTGACCCAGTACTTC. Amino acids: CAWSKLGGLTQYF.

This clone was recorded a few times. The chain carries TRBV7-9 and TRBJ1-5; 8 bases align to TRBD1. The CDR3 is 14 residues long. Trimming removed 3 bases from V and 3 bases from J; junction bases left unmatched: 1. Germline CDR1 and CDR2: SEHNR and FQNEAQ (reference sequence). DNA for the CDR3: TGTGCCAGCAGCTTGGGACAGGTCAATCAGCCCCAGCATTTT. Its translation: CASSLGQVNQPQHF.

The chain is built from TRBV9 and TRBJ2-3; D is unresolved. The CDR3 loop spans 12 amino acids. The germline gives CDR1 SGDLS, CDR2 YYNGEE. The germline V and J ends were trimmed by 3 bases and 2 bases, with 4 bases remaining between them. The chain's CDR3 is CASSGNTDTQYF. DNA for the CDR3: TGTGCCAGCAGCGGGAACACAGATACGCAGTATTTT.

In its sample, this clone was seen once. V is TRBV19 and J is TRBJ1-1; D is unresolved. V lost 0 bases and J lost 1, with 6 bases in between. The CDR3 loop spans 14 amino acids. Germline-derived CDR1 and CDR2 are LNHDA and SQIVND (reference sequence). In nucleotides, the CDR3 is TGTGCCAGTAGTATAGATCCGGGGAACACTGAAGCTTTCTTT. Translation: CASSIDPGNTEAFF.